Each of the 20 T cell receptor beta chains below was sequenced from the same sample in a study of cytomegalovirus exposure and HLA in healthy donors. PCR amplification relied on 60 Vbeta primers (plus 13 Jbeta primers). TCRdb keeps only in-frame clones here, not all; method: immunoSEQ multiplex PCR. The sample has fewer than 200,000 clones, 76% seen once. The sequenced sample was PBMCs. These receptors all stem from a man between 60 and 75 years old in good health and CMV-seronegative.

This chain links TRBV10-2 with TRBJ2-1; 9 nucleotides align to TRBD2. Germline V gene data show CDR1 as WSHSY and CDR2 as SAAADI. The CDR3 has 14 amino acids. V shed 5 bases and J 7 bases; nucleotides not matched to a gene: 6. CDR3 nucleotide sequence: TGCGCCAGCAGTTCGACTAGCGGAAGGAATGAGCAGTTCTTC. Translated: CASSSTSGRNEQFF.

The chain couples TRBV5-4 to TRBJ2-5; D is unresolved. This CDR3 contains 16 residues. V lost 0 bases, J lost 0 bases, and 12 bases lay in between. Germline V gene sequence: CDR1 SGHNT, CDR2 YYREEE (reference sequence). DNA of the CDR3: TGTGCCAGCAGCTTGGACTCCCGCCCGGACCAAGAGACCCAGTACTTC. Protein: CASSLDSRPDQETQYF.

This chain joins TRBV6-4 and TRBJ2-2; 10 positions match TRBD2. The trim removed 6 bases at V and 6 bases at J, leaving 1 base unmatched. The germline CDR1 and CDR2 sequences are MRHNA and SNTAGT. The CDR3 sequence is 13 residues long. CDR3 region: CASSGTSAGELFF. The CDR3 region has the DNA TGTGCCAGCAGCGGGACTAGCGCCGGGGAGCTGTTTTTT.

The gene calls are TRBV6-1 and TRBJ2-1; TRBD2 matches at 13 bases. The CDR3 covers 15 residues. Trimming took 6 bases from V and 5 from J; bases not matched to a gene: 4. Germline V gene lookup returns CDR1 MNHNS and CDR2 SASEGT. CDR3 loop: CASRGGTSGNNEQFF. CDR3 DNA: TGTGCCAGCAGGGGCGGGACTAGCGGGAACAATGAGCAGTTCTTC.

The rearrangement joins TRBV5-6 to TRBJ2-7; TRBD1 is a possible D gene (6 bases). The CDR3 has 15 residues. The germline V gene has CDR1 SGHDT and CDR2 YYEEEE. The V gene lost 4 bases and the J gene lost 5 bases, with 19 bases spanning the gap. CDR3 bases: TGTGCCAGCAGCCTCACAGGGCTTCTGATGGACGAGCAGTACTTC. The encoded protein is CASSLTGLLMDEQYF.

J is TRBJ1-6 and V is TRBV19; TRBD1 agrees at 8 bases. V dropped 5 bases and J dropped 3; count of bases not matched to a gene: 6. The CDR3 spans 16 residues. CDR1 LNHDA and CDR2 SQIVND come from the germline V gene (reference sequence). The CDR3 protein is CASSFTGQGYNSPLHF. Written as DNA, the CDR3 is TGTGCCAGTAGTTTCACCGGACAGGGCTATAATTCACCCCTCCACTTT.

In regard to this clone: The same CDR3 arises from other DNA sequences in this sample as well. The gene calls are TRBV5-1 and TRBJ2-2, with D perhaps matching TRBD2 (5 bases). Trimming cost V 3 bases and J 4 bases, with 10 bases left between them. CDR3 length equals 14 residues. Per germline, CDR1 SGHRS and CDR2 YFSETQ. The CDR3 sequence is CASSWTGFTGELFF. CDR3 nucleotides: TGCGCCAGCAGCTGGACGGGGTTCACCGGGGAGCTGTTTTTT. The variable domain in full, completed from reference TRBV5-1 and TRBJ2-2, reads KAGVTQTPRYLIKTRGQQVTLSCSPISGHRSVSWYQQTPGQGLQFLFEYFSETQRNKGNFPGRFSGRQFSNSRSEMNVSTLELGDSALYLCASSWTGFTGELFFGEGSRLTVL.

This clone was picked up one time. This chain links TRBV6-4 with TRBJ2-3; 8 bases agree with TRBD2. This CDR3 has 15 residues. Germline assignment: CDR1 MRHNA and CDR2 SNTAGT. V dropped 5 bases and J dropped 3; count of bases not matched to a gene: 7. CDR3 loop: CASSLAGSRTDTQYF. The CDR3 bases are TGTGCCAGCAGTTTAGCGGGAAGTCGGACAGATACGCAGTATTTT.

Concerning this clone: The junction differs from germline at one of its ends, possibly a read error. Other DNA sequences in this sample translate to the same CDR3. The chain employs TRBV9 and TRBJ1-2, with 7 bases fitting TRBD1. The germline gives CDR1 SGDLS, CDR2 YYNGEE. The CDR3 totals 16 residues. CDR3 nucleotide sequence: TGTGCCAGCAGTGCCGGACGAGGGGGCGGATTTTATGGCTATACCTTC. Protein: CASSAGRGGGFYGYTF.

This clone has a handful of counts. The chain recombines TRBV4-3 with TRBJ2-3, with a tentative D call TRBD2 (6 bases). The germline CDR1 and CDR2 sequences are LGHNA and YSLEER. This CDR3 spans 14 amino acids. V shed 4 bases and J shed 3 bases, with 11 bases lying between them. CDR3 amino acids: CASSRLLATDTQYF. As DNA, the CDR3 is TGCGCCAGCAGCCGACTACTAGCTACAGATACGCAGTATTTT.

The gene calls are TRBV4-1 and TRBJ2-5; 7 bases are shared with TRBD2. This CDR3 spans 15 amino acids. CDR1 is MGHRA and CDR2 is YSYEKL in the germline V gene. With 3 bases clipped from V and 5 bases from J, the junction kept 9 bases outside the gene matches. CDR3 sequence: CASSHLSGEGETQYF. In DNA form, the CDR3 reads TGCGCCAGCAGCCACCTCAGCGGGGAAGGGGAGACCCAGTACTTC.

In this sample, this clone turned up a few times. CDR3 bases: TGTGCCAGCAGCTGGGCCGGGACTAGCGGGGGTACCGGGGAGCTGTTTTTT. Translated, it gives CASSWAGTSGGTGELFF. V is TRBV5-5 and J is TRBJ2-2, with 14 bases lining up with TRBD2. The CDR3 contains 17 residues. The junction had 6 bases not matched to a gene; V was cut back by 3 bases and J by 5 bases. CDR1 and CDR2 from the germline V gene are SGHKS and YYEKEE (reference sequence).

This chain connects TRBV7-9 to TRBJ1-1; maybe TRBD1 (6 bases). The CDR3 is made up of 15 amino acids. CDR1 SEHNR and CDR2 FQNEAQ come from the germline V gene (reference sequence). V was pared by 3 bases and J by 1 base, with 12 bases between. This CDR3 reads CASSLDSVRNTEAFF. The CDR3 DNA follows: TGTGCCAGCAGCTTGGACAGCGTAAGGAACACTGAAGCTTTCTTT.

The chain joins TRBV19 to TRBJ1-1; 8 bases line up with TRBD1. Germline CDR1 reads LNHDA; CDR2 reads SQIVND (reference sequence). The CDR3 runs 13 residues. V was pared by 1 base and J by 8 bases, with 3 bases of the junction left unmatched. The CDR3 DNA sequence: TGTGCCAGTAGTATAGGACAGGGGTCGGAAGCTTTCTTT. Translated, it gives CASSIGQGSEAFF.

The chain carries TRBV27 and TRBJ1-2; D is perhaps TRBD1 (5 bases). The CDR3 length is 15 residues. Per germline, CDR1 MNHEY and CDR2 SMNVEV (reference sequence). V dropped 1 base and J dropped 1 base, with 10 bases sitting between them. In nucleotides, the CDR3 is TGTGCCAGCAGTTTATTTGCAGGGAATAACTATGGCTACACCTTC. It encodes CASSLFAGNNYGYTF.

V usage is TRBV27 and J usage is TRBJ2-1; D may be TRBD2 (7 bases). CDR1 and CDR2 from the germline V gene are MNHEY and SMNVEV (reference sequence). CDR3 size: 17 residues. Trimming removed 6 bases at V and 0 bases at J, with 18 bases between. The CDR3 nucleotides read TGTGCCAGCAGGCGACAGGCTAGCGGATTCTCCTACAATGAGCAGTTCTTC. Translation: CASRRQASGFSYNEQFF.

The CDR3 region is CASSIATGGSYEQYF. CDR3 nucleotide sequence: TGTGCCAGTAGTATTGCGACAGGGGGTTCGTACGAGCAGTACTTC. This sequence joins TRBV19 and TRBJ2-7, with 9 bases fitting TRBD1. The CDR3 totals 15 residues. J was trimmed by 4 bases and V by 3 bases; bases with no gene match: 7. Per the germline V gene, CDR1 is LNHDA and CDR2 is SQIVND (reference sequence).

As to this clone: In the same sample, other DNA sequences code for this CDR3. V gene TRBV19 combines with J gene TRBJ2-5; a possible D gene is TRBD1 (5 bases). The germline V gene encodes CDR1 LNHDA and CDR2 SQIVND (reference sequence). V was trimmed by 1 base and J by 5 bases, leaving 5 bases between them. The CDR3 has 12 amino acids. CDR3 bases: TGTGCCAGTAGTATAGGGGGCGAGACCCAGTACTTC. It translates to CASSIGGETQYF.

The chain employs TRBV7-2 and TRBJ2-5; 7 bases map to TRBD1. The CDR3 spans 15 residues. CDR1 is SGHTA, CDR2 FQGNSA, per germline. Trimming cost V 4 bases and J 2 bases; bases outside gene matches: 7. CDR3 amino acids: CASSSRGQRQETQYF. In DNA form, the CDR3 reads TGTGCCAGCAGCTCCCGGGGACAGCGGCAAGAGACCCAGTACTTC.

As DNA, the CDR3 is TGTGCCAGCAGCCTGCAGGAAGACAATGAGCAGTTCTTC. Its translation: CASSLQEDNEQFF. This rearrangement joins TRBV7-2 to TRBJ2-1; unclear D gene. This CDR3 has 13 residues. Trimming took off 5 bases at V and 5 bases at J, with 10 bases between the two ends. CDR1 SGHTA and CDR2 FQGNSA come from the germline V gene.